This passage covers 28 T cell receptor beta chains from one sample sequenced in a study of cytomegalovirus exposure and HLA in healthy donors (dated 2017 in TCRdb). Library generation was performed with the immunoSEQ multiplex PCR assay. A mixture of 60 forward primers for TCR Vbeta segments and 13 reverse primers for TCR Jbeta segments was used in the multiplex PCR. Sourced from immuneACCESS, this table was stored by TCRdb with only in-frame sequences that have V and J called. A share of the clones is absent; for the studies checked, an unresolved V gene accounts for under half, and the remainder has no known explanation. Within this sample are under 200,000 clones, with approximately 70% of them counted one time only. The top ten constitute 1.5% to 2% of the sample. Sample: PBMCs. These receptors came from a woman aged 25 to 39 in good health and CMV-seronegative.

The genes are TRBV10-3 and TRBJ2-3; 8 nucleotides agree with TRBD1. With 4 bases clipped from V and 2 bases from J, the junction kept 2 bases outside the gene matches. CDR3 length equals 14 residues. Looked up from germline, CDR1 is ENHRY and CDR2 is SYGVKD. The CDR3: CAISGTGPTDTQYF. In nucleotides, the CDR3 is TGTGCCATCAGTGGGACAGGGCCCACAGATACGCAGTATTTT.

V is TRBV7-9 and J is TRBJ2-4, with D tentatively TRBD1 (6 bases). The CDR3 totals 13 residues. The germline CDR1 and CDR2 sequences are SEHNR and FQNEAQ (reference sequence). Deletions cut 6 bases from V and 5 bases from J, with 11 bases between. This chain's CDR3 is CASSFNRENIQYF. The DNA for the CDR3 is TGTGCCAGCAGTTTCAACAGGGAAAACATTCAGTACTTC.

This chain's CDR3 is CASSLQGAPTEAFF. The CDR3 nucleotides are TGTGCCAGCAGCTTACAGGGGGCGCCCACTGAAGCTTTCTTT. This rearrangement joins TRBV7-9 to TRBJ1-1, with 8 bases aligning to TRBD1. The germline V gene encodes CDR1 SEHNR and CDR2 FQNEAQ (reference sequence). J was trimmed by 4 bases and V by 2 bases; bases with no gene match: 3. The CDR3 loop spans 14 amino acids.

In regard to this clone: Other DNA sequences within the sample encode an identical CDR3. The chain carries TRBV7-9 and TRBJ1-6; TRBD1 aligns across 9 bases. Germline CDR1 reads SEHNR; CDR2 reads FQNEAQ (reference sequence). The CDR3 has 16 residues. J was trimmed by 3 bases and V by 3 bases; bases with no gene match: 3. CDR3 nucleotides: TGTGCCAGCAGCTTGGGACAGGGTTTCTATAATTCACCCCTCCACTTT. Amino acids: CASSLGQGFYNSPLHF.

This clone was observed once. The chain couples TRBV19 to TRBJ2-5; possible D gene TRBD2, 5 bases. V was pared by 5 bases and J by 4 bases, with 11 bases between. Germline loops: CDR1 LNHDA, CDR2 SQIVND (reference sequence). The CDR3 contains 13 residues. The DNA of the CDR3 is TGTGCCAGTAGTTTGGATCGGGGAGAGACCCAGTACTTC. Translating gives CASSLDRGETQYF.

The gene calls are TRBV11-1 and TRBJ1-2; perhaps TRBD1 as D (5 bases). Germline V gene sequence: CDR1 SGHAT, CDR2 FQDESV (reference sequence). This CDR3 has 14 amino acids. Trimming removed 5 bases at V and 8 bases at J, with 18 bases between. The CDR3 nucleotides are TGTGCCAGCAGCCAACTTAAAGGGGTTGGAGGCTACACCTTC. This translates into CASSQLKGVGGYTF.

The rearrangement joins TRBV25-1 to TRBJ2-7; 9 nucleotides agree with TRBD1. CDR3 length equals 14 residues. The V gene end was trimmed by 4 bases and the J gene end by 6 bases; junction bases not matched to a gene: 7. In germline, CDR1 is MGHDK, CDR2 SYGVNS. CDR3 in DNA: TGTGCCAGCAGTGGGGACAGGGTGTGGAGCGAGCAGTACTTC. Translated: CASSGDRVWSEQYF.

CDR3 DNA: TGCGCCAGCAGCCAAAACCCCAAATCGTGGACTAGCGGGACTGGGGCCAACGTCCTGACTTTC. Translating gives CASSQNPKSWTSGTGANVLTF. This chain uses TRBV4-3 with TRBJ2-6; 12 positions match TRBD2. V trimming: 2 bases; J trimming: 2 bases; junction bases outside the gene matches: 13. This CDR3 comprises 21 residues. CDR1 is LGHNA and CDR2 is YSLEER in the germline V gene.

This chain uses TRBV2 with TRBJ2-1; 11 bases are a match to TRBD2. The CDR3 totals 16 residues. Germline trimming cut 4 bases from V and 0 bases from J; bases unmatched to any gene: 2. CDR1 and CDR2 (germline): SNHLY, FYNNEI. CDR3 sequence: CASSALAGVSYNEQFF. CDR3 bases: TGTGCCAGCAGTGCACTAGCGGGGGTCTCCTACAATGAGCAGTTCTTC.

The chain couples TRBV6-4 to TRBJ2-6, with 8 positions matching TRBD1. The CDR3 spans 18 residues. V was clipped by 3 bases and J by 0 bases; unmatched bases: 7. Germline lookup yields CDR1 MRHNA and CDR2 SNTAGT. CDR3 nucleotides: TGTGCCAGCAGTGAGGGACAGGACCCTAGCTCTGGGGCCAACGTCCTGACTTTC. Translating gives CASSEGQDPSSGANVLTF.

This sequence joins TRBV28 and TRBJ1-1; TRBD1 matches at 10 bases. Germline CDR1 reads MDHEN; CDR2 reads SYDVKM. The V segment lost 3 bases and the J segment 0 bases; nucleotides outside the gene matches: 7. The CDR3 is made up of 17 amino acids. In DNA, the CDR3 is TGTGCCAGCAGTTTGGGGACAGGGGCCCAGATGAACACTGAAGCTTTCTTT. Its protein product is CASSLGTGAQMNTEAFF.

This chain links TRBV28 with TRBJ1-4; possibly TRBD1 for D (6 bases). V was cut by 7 bases and J by 8 bases, with 17 bases left in between. Germline V lookup: CDR1 MDHEN, CDR2 SYDVKM. The CDR3 covers 14 residues. The CDR3 region is CASTPTGQNEKLFF. In DNA form, the CDR3 reads TGTGCCAGCACCCCTACGGGACAAAACGAAAAACTGTTTTTT.

The chain joins TRBV4-3 to TRBJ2-2, with TRBD2 as a possible D gene (5 bases). V was clipped by 1 base and J by 7 bases, with 10 bases between them. CDR3 length: 14 amino acids. Germline CDR1 is LGHNA and CDR2 is YSLEER. The CDR3 protein is CASSQVLALGELFF. Written as DNA, the CDR3 is TGCGCCAGCAGCCAAGTTCTAGCCCTCGGGGAGCTGTTTTTT.

The chain joins TRBV4-1 to TRBJ1-2, with unresolved D. With 8 bases removed from V and 5 bases from J, the gap between germline ends came to 18 bases. Germline V gives CDR1 MGHRA, CDR2 YSYEKL. The CDR3 has 14 residues. The CDR3 spells CASSPYSPEYGYTF. The CDR3 coding sequence is TGCGCCAGCTCACCATACAGTCCTGAGTATGGCTACACCTTC.

Regarding this clone: Other DNA sequences of this sample code for an identical CDR3. The chain couples TRBV5-4 to TRBJ1-1; 10 bases match TRBD1. The ends lost 0 bases at V and 5 bases at J; junction bases unmatched: 4. Germline values: CDR1 SGHNT, CDR2 YYREEE (reference sequence). This CDR3 region has 15 residues. This chain's CDR3 is CASSLGQGAGTEAFF. The CDR3 nucleotides are TGTGCCAGCAGCTTGGGACAGGGGGCGGGTACTGAAGCTTTCTTT.

This clone was seen more than once but under ten times. The chain links TRBV18 to TRBJ1-3; 9 bases are a match to TRBD1. The CDR3 is 17 amino acids. Losses at the gene ends were 6 bases for V and 0 bases for J; bases not matched to a gene: 9. The V gene's germline CDR1 is KGHSH and CDR2 LQKENI. The CDR3 spells CASSPGQGLSSGNTIYF. The CDR3 DNA is TGTGCCAGCTCTCCAGGACAGGGGCTGAGCTCTGGAAACACCATATATTTT.

The chain links TRBV5-1 to TRBJ2-1; 12 nucleotides line up with TRBD2. Trimming took 4 bases from V and 0 from J; bases not matched to a gene: 8. The CDR3 totals 18 residues. Germline V gene lookup returns CDR1 SGHRS and CDR2 YFSETQ. In nucleotides, the CDR3 is TGCGCCAGCAGCCCATGGACTAGCGGGACGAGCTCCTACAATGAGCAGTTCTTC. It translates to CASSPWTSGTSSYNEQFF.

The chain links TRBV7-2 to TRBJ1-2, with a tentative D call TRBD1 (6 bases). The CDR3 is made up of 16 amino acids. Germline V gene sequence: CDR1 SGHTA, CDR2 FQGNSA. V dropped 1 base and J dropped 7 bases, with 19 bases sitting between them. Here the CDR3 reads CASSLGATRGAGGYTF. In DNA, the CDR3 is TGTGCCAGCAGCTTAGGGGCTACGCGGGGGGCAGGTGGCTACACCTTC.

The J gene is TRBJ2-7, the V gene TRBV5-1; 14 nucleotides line up with TRBD2. The V segment lost 4 bases and the J segment 4 bases; nucleotides outside the gene matches: 7. Per the germline V gene, CDR1 is SGHRS and CDR2 is YFSETQ. The CDR3 is 16 amino acids. Here the CDR3 DNA reads TGCGCCAGCAGCCCTGGACTAGCGGGGGGTGTATACGAGCAGTACTTC. It codes for CASSPGLAGGVYEQYF.

The chain joins TRBV27 to TRBJ1-6, with 7 bases aligning to TRBD1. The CDR3 totals 15 residues. Trimming at V came to 2 bases and at J to 6 bases, leaving 4 bases not matched to a gene. The V gene's germline CDR1 is MNHEY and CDR2 SMNVEV (reference sequence). Here the CDR3 reads CASSLLGQRNSPLHF. In DNA, the CDR3 is TGTGCCAGCAGTTTACTGGGACAGCGTAATTCACCCCTCCACTTT.

V gene TRBV19 combines with J gene TRBJ1-2; D perhaps matches TRBD1 (6 bases). The CDR3 extends over 13 amino acids. The germline V and J ends were trimmed by 7 bases and 7 bases, with 16 bases remaining between them. Germline CDR1 and CDR2: LNHDA and SQIVND (reference sequence). CDR3 protein: CASNWGLLGGYTF. CDR3 bases: TGTGCCAGTAACTGGGGGCTCTTGGGTGGCTACACCTTC.

This clone was counted once. V and J are TRBV5-4 and TRBJ2-7; 8 bases align to TRBD1. Germline loops: CDR1 SGHNT, CDR2 YYREEE (reference sequence). Trimming at V came to 5 bases and at J to 1 base, leaving 5 bases not matched to a gene. This CDR3 spans 14 amino acids. Here the CDR3 reads CASRNTGGSYEQYF. The CDR3 DNA is TGTGCCAGCAGAAATACAGGGGGATCCTACGAGCAGTACTTC.

This clone was counted only a few times. CDR3 loop: CASSPGLAGGRGSGEQFF. As DNA, the CDR3 is TGTGCCAGCAGCCCCGGACTAGCGGGGGGGCGGGGGAGTGGGGAGCAGTTCTTC. The chain has TRBV5-4 and TRBJ2-1, with 15 positions matching TRBD2. The CDR3 sequence is 18 residues long. Trimming at V came to 4 bases and at J to 10 bases, leaving 15 bases not matched to a gene. Germline V gene sequence: CDR1 SGHNT, CDR2 YYREEE (reference sequence).

CDR3 coding DNA: TGTGCCAGCAAGGACAGGGTAGGTCTGCGCGAGCAGTACTTC. As protein: CASKDRVGLREQYF. The chain combines TRBV5-6 with TRBJ2-7, with TRBD1 matching 8 bases. The length of the CDR3 is 14 residues. CDR1 and CDR2 from the germline V gene are SGHDT and YYEEEE. After removal of 6 bases from V and 6 bases from J, the junction contained 11 bases not matched to a gene.

This chain links TRBV30 with TRBJ1-2; tentatively, D is TRBD1 (6 bases). Germline V gene data show CDR1 as GTSNPN and CDR2 as SVGIG (reference sequence). This CDR3 comprises 15 residues. V was pared by 0 bases and J by 6 bases, with 17 bases between. The CDR3 region is CAWSVSPGAGDGYTF. CDR3 sequence (DNA): TGTGCCTGGAGTGTTTCGCCAGGGGCAGGGGATGGCTACACCTTC.

V is TRBV4-3 and J is TRBJ2-7; 9 positions agree with TRBD1. The CDR3 length is 15 residues. The germline V gene has CDR1 LGHNA and CDR2 YSLEER. V lost 2 bases and J lost 4; bases outside the gene matches: 6. CDR3 sequence reads: CASSQSTTGGYEQYF. Written as DNA, the CDR3 is TGCGCCAGCAGCCAATCCACGACAGGGGGATACGAGCAGTACTTC.

This clone showed up just once. The chain carries TRBV7-6 and TRBJ1-3; 9 bases are a match to TRBD1. The V gene's germline CDR1 is SGHVS and CDR2 FNYEAQ. V trimming: 3 bases; J trimming: 3 bases; junction bases outside the gene matches: 0. This CDR3 comprises 14 residues. The CDR3 nucleotides read TGTGCCAGCAGCTTGACAGGGGGTGGAAACACCATATATTTT. Protein: CASSLTGGGNTIYF.

There are a few counts of this clone. This chain joins TRBV6-1 and TRBJ1-2; D ambiguous. CDR3 length: 14 amino acids. Trimming stripped 6 bases from V and 5 bases from J, with 16 bases between. The germline V gene encodes CDR1 MNHNS and CDR2 SASEGT. CDR3 region: CASSPDFTSYGYTF. The CDR3 DNA sequence: TGTGCCAGCAGCCCAGACTTTACATCTTATGGCTACACCTTC.